Listed below are T cell receptor beta chains from one sample, sequenced in a study of blood T cell repertoires in COVID-19. Data came from immunoSEQ multiplex PCR; TCRdb stores just in-frame clones and leaves some out. The sample lists about 130,000 clones; 86% were seen once. Sequenced: peripheral blood. Receptors originate from a woman aged 50 to 65 who had recovered from COVID-19. CDR3s include the opening cysteine and the closing phenylalanine or tryptophan. A D gene is named only where the DNA matches it firmly. Where a row states a size, it is once, few, many or the class of an expanded clone; other rows omit it.

v_call	j_call	d_call	clone_size	cdr3_aa	cdr3_nt
TRBV7-9	TRBJ1-1	NA	NA	CASSPGSLGNTEAFF	TGTGCCAGCAGCCCAGGGTCTCTTGGGAACACTGAAGCTTTCTTT
TRBV16	TRBJ2-1	NA	NA	CASSQGEETDVF	TGTGCCAGCAGCCAAGGCGAAGAGACAGACGTCTTC
TRBV27	TRBJ1-6	TRBD1	few	CASRPGQANSPLHF	TGTGCCAGCAGGCCGGGACAGGCCAATTCACCCCTCCACTTT
TRBV2	TRBJ1-1	TRBD1	NA	CASSVTGTGFSEAFF	TGTGCCAGCAGTGTTACCGGGACAGGGTTTAGTGAAGCTTTCTTT
TRBV7-3	TRBJ2-2	TRBD2	once	CASSLGPGGTGELFF	TGTGCCAGCAGCCTAGGGCCGGGGGGCACCGGGGAGCTGTTTTTT
TRBV19	TRBJ1-1	NA	NA	CASMAVFGNTEAFF	TGTGCCAGTATGGCAGTTTTTGGGAACACTGAAGCTTTCTTT
TRBV6-1	TRBJ2-2	TRBD1	NA	CASSEFRGTTGELFF	TGTGCCAGCAGTGAGTTCAGGGGGACCACCGGGGAGCTGTTTTTT
TRBV11-3	TRBJ1-3	TRBD1	NA	CASSSRQGLSGNTIYF	TGTGCCAGCAGCTCCCGACAGGGCCTCTCTGGAAACACCATATATTTT
TRBV19	TRBJ2-7	TRBD2	NA	CASSRGGYEQYF	TGTGCCAGTAGTAGGGGGGGCTACGAGCAGTACTTC
TRBV12-3/TRBV12-4	TRBJ2-7	NA	NA	CASSRQEYEQYF	TGTGCCAGCAGCCGACAGGAATACGAGCAGTACTTC
TRBV3-1/TRBV3-2	TRBJ2-7	TRBD2	NA	CASSQGASGRGEQYF	TGTGCCAGCAGCCAAGGCGCTAGCGGGAGGGGCGAGCAGTACTTC
TRBV15	TRBJ2-2	TRBD2	NA	CATSRRGLENTGELFF	TGTGCCACCAGCAGACGGGGACTAGAGAACACCGGGGAGCTGTTTTTT
TRBV3-1/TRBV3-2	TRBJ2-3	NA	NA	CASSQRTLGGSTDTQYF	TGTGCCAGCAGCCAGAGGACTTTGGGGGGTAGCACAGATACGCAGTATTTT
TRBV19	TRBJ2-7	TRBD2	NA	CASTPPLRTSGSSYEQYF	TGTGCCAGTACCCCACCACTAAGGACTAGCGGGAGTAGCTACGAGCAGTACTTC